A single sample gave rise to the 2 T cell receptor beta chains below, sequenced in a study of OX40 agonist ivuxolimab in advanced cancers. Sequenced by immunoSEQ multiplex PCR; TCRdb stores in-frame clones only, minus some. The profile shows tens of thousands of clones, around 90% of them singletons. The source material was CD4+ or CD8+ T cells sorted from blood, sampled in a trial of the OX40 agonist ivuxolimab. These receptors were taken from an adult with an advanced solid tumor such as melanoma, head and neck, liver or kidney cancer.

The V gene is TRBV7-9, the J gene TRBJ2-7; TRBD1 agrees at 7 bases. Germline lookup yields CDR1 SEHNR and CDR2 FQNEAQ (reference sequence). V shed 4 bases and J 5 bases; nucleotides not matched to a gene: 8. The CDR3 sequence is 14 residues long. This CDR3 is CASSSQGVGNEQYF. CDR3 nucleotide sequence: TGTGCCAGCAGCTCTCAGGGGGTGGGGAACGAGCAGTACTTC. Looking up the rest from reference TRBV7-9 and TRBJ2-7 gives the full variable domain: DTGVSQNPRHKITKRGQNVTFRCDPISEHNRLYWYRQTLGQGPEFLTYFQNEAQLEKSRLLSDRFSAERPKGSFSTLEIQRTEQGDSAMYLCASSSQGVGNEQYFGPGTRLTVT.

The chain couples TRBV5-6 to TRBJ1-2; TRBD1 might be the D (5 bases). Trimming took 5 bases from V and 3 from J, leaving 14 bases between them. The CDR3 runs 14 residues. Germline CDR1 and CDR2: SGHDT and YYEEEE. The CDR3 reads CASSPWPGDYGYTF. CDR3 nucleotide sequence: TGTGCCAGCAGTCCCTGGCCGGGGGACTATGGCTACACCTTC.